A single sample is the source of the 16 T cell receptor beta chains below, sequenced in a study of a mutant IDH1 vaccine in newly diagnosed glioma. TCRdb's copy holds only in-frame clones and misses some; the assay was immunoSEQ multiplex PCR. The sample has roughly 50,000 clones; around 80% are singletons. As to time point: week 35, safety follow-up. Vaccinated patients received 300 ug of mutant IDH1 20-mer peptide per dose, with topical imiquimod. Which antigens these TCRs recognize remains unknown. The sample here was PBMCs, taken from a glioma patient whose treatment included an IDH1 peptide vaccine. These receptors were taken from a woman between 18 and 29 years old with glioma.

This clone was found a few times. The gene calls are TRBV6-4 and TRBJ1-4; D is uncertain. V lost 5 bases and J lost 8, with 18 bases in between. Per germline, CDR1 MRHNA and CDR2 SNTAGT. The CDR3 consists of 15 residues. In DNA form, the CDR3 reads TGTGCCAGCAGTTCAAGGACGGGCTCCGCGGAAAAACTGTTTTTT. Residues: CASSSRTGSAEKLFF.

The gene calls are TRBV7-6 and TRBJ1-2; a weak D match, TRBD1 (5 bases). This CDR3 spans 16 amino acids. V shed 2 bases and J shed 2 bases, with 15 bases lying between them. Germline V gene sequence: CDR1 SGHVS, CDR2 FNYEAQ. CDR3 nucleotides: TGTGCCAGCAGCTTATTCCAGGGCAGGGACAACTATGGCTACACCTTC. Translation gives CASSLFQGRDNYGYTF.

The chain recombines TRBV5-1 with TRBJ1-5; D ambiguous. The length of the CDR3 is 15 residues. Trimming removed 0 bases at V and 0 bases at J, with 7 bases between. Germline V gene lookup returns CDR1 SGHRS and CDR2 YFSETQ. This chain's CDR3 is CASSLDGISNQPQHF. CDR3 nucleotides: TGCGCCAGCAGCTTGGATGGGATTAGCAATCAGCCCCAGCATTTT.

J is TRBJ1-1 and V is TRBV7-6; D remains ambiguous. The CDR3 is 16 amino acids. Trimming took off 1 base at V and 3 bases at J, with 15 bases between the two ends. Germline CDR1 SGHVS, CDR2 FNYEAQ. CDR3 nucleotide sequence: TGTGCCAGCAGCTTAGTCGGTGCAGGTGTAGACACTGAAGCTTTCTTT. It codes for CASSLVGAGVDTEAFF.

This clone was picked up one time. The V gene is TRBV14, the J gene TRBJ1-2; D is unclear. Germline CDR1 is SGHDN and CDR2 is FVKESK. The CDR3 covers 14 residues. Trimming cost V 1 base and J 10 bases, with 16 bases left between them. CDR3 in amino acids: CASSQGGFLTVYTF. As DNA, the CDR3 is TGTGCCAGCAGCCAAGGCGGGTTCCTTACGGTCTACACCTTC. Looking up the rest from reference TRBV14 and TRBJ1-2 gives the full variable domain: EAGVTQFPSHSVIEKGQTVTLRCDPISGHDNLYWYRRVMGKEIKFLLHFVKESKQDESGMPNNRFLAERTGGTYSTLKVQPAELEDSGVYFCASSQGGFLTVYTFGSGTRLTVV.

The chain employs TRBV5-6 and TRBJ1-6, with TRBD1 identical over 9 bases. Unmatched junction bases numbered 11, after V lost 2 bases and J lost 14 bases. The CDR3 runs 15 residues. Germline-derived CDR1 and CDR2 are SGHDT and YYEEEE. The CDR3 nucleotides read TGTGCCAGCAGCTTAGGTACAGGGGGCGGTTTGGCCCTCCACTTT. It encodes CASSLGTGGGLALHF.

The chain employs TRBV19 and TRBJ2-5, with 11 bases lining up with TRBD1. The germline V gene has CDR1 LNHDA and CDR2 SQIVND (reference sequence). The CDR3 extends over 14 amino acids. The J segment lost 4 bases and the V segment lost 10 bases, leaving 8 bases of the junction unmatched. In DNA, the CDR3 is TGTGCCACCGGACAGGGGGCAGGGGGAGAGACCCAGTACTTC. Its protein is CATGQGAGGETQYF.

This chain joins TRBV6-5 and TRBJ2-7; the match to TRBD2 covers 12 bases. The CDR3 covers 16 residues. Trimming took 4 bases from V and 4 from J; bases not matched to a gene: 8. Germline V lookup: CDR1 MNHEY, CDR2 SVGAGI. CDR3 sequence: CASSFLAGGIIYEQYF. CDR3 coding DNA: TGTGCCAGCAGTTTCCTAGCGGGAGGGATTATTTACGAGCAGTACTTC.

The genes are TRBV11-3 and TRBJ2-5, with a possible D match to TRBD2 (5 bases). V lost 2 bases and J lost 4, with 14 bases in between. Germline loops: CDR1 SGHNT, CDR2 YENEEA. This CDR3 is 15 amino acids long. As DNA, the CDR3 is TGTGCCAGCAGCTTAACACTGGAAGGAGGAGAGACCCAGTACTTC. It is translated as CASSLTLEGGETQYF.

The V gene is TRBV27, the J gene TRBJ2-2; the match to TRBD2 covers 9 bases. The length of the CDR3 is 16 residues. Losses at the gene ends were 2 bases for V and 4 bases for J; bases not matched to a gene: 5. CDR1 and CDR2 (germline): MNHEY, SMNVEV (reference sequence). CDR3 residues: CASSLLSGGFTGELFF. The CDR3 DNA reads TGTGCCAGCAGTTTACTTAGCGGGGGTTTCACCGGGGAGCTGTTTTTT.

The CDR3 reads CASSALPTAEAFF. The CDR3 DNA reads TGTGCCAGCAGCGCCTTACCGACAGCTGAAGCTTTCTTT. The J gene is TRBJ1-1, the V gene TRBV9; tentative D call: TRBD1 (5 bases). With 3 bases removed from V and 6 bases from J, the gap between germline ends came to 12 bases. The germline gives CDR1 SGDLS, CDR2 YYNGEE. The length of the CDR3 is 13 residues.

This clone is a singleton in its sample. The chain carries TRBV5-6 and TRBJ2-7; 7 bases map to TRBD2. The CDR3 is 14 residues long. The V and J ends lost 7 bases and 4 bases, in that order; junction bases with no gene match: 11. Germline assignment: CDR1 SGHDT and CDR2 YYEEEE. The CDR3 region has the DNA TGTGCCAGCCGCTGGGGGGGTAGGCAGTACGAGCAGTACTTC. Translation gives CASRWGGRQYEQYF.

The chain recombines TRBV9 with TRBJ1-1, with no clear D. The V gene lost 3 bases and the J gene lost 1 base, with 10 bases spanning the gap. The germline CDR1 and CDR2 sequences are SGDLS and YYNGEE. This CDR3 spans 14 amino acids. The CDR3 DNA reads as TGTGCCAGCAGCGCACCCACGGGGAACACTGAAGCTTTCTTT. This gives the protein CASSAPTGNTEAFF.

CDR3: CASSQVNRGQGNSGAFF. CDR3 coding DNA: TGTGCCAGCAGCCAAGTCAATCGGGGACAGGGGAATTCCGGAGCTTTCTTT. The chain links TRBV4-2 to TRBJ1-1, with 10 nucleotides matching TRBD1. J was trimmed by 10 bases and V by 1 base; bases with no gene match: 15. This CDR3 comprises 17 residues. Germline lookup yields CDR1 LGHNA and CDR2 YNFKEQ.

The chain is built from TRBV7-9 and TRBJ1-2; D gene ambiguous. This CDR3 has 13 residues. Germline V lookup: CDR1 SEHNR, CDR2 FQNEAQ (reference sequence). V dropped 11 bases and J dropped 5 bases, with 18 bases sitting between them. The CDR3 DNA follows: TGTGCCGGAAGTCTCGTGGGCCTTTATGGCTACACCTTC. Translated: CAGSLVGLYGYTF.

The genes are TRBV6-1 and TRBJ1-3, with D perhaps matching TRBD1 (5 bases). CDR1 MNHNS and CDR2 SASEGT come from the germline V gene. The ends were cut back, 4 bases at V and 0 bases at J, with 19 bases in the middle. The length of the CDR3 is 18 residues. This CDR3 is CASSAKTGGGSSGNTIYF. The CDR3 DNA sequence: TGTGCCAGCAGTGCGAAGACGGGGGGGGGTAGCTCTGGAAACACCATATATTTT.